These 4 T cell receptor beta chains came from one sample sequenced in a study of healthy donors' naive CD4 and CD8 T cells. TCR libraries were built from 500 to 550 ng of total RNA by linear amplification. TCRdb analysed the reads with MiXCR anew, one entry per CDR3 protein. The sample yields 200,000 or so distinct CDR3 sequences, over 60% seen once. The specimen sequenced was naive CD4+ and CD8+ T cells sorted from blood, pooled from several donors. Receptors originate from a pool of human donors in good health; the sample pools cells from several healthy donors.

The CDR3 here is CASSSLSTAGGRGYTF. CDR3 sequence (DNA): TGTGCCAGCAGTTCCCTTTCTACTGCAGGGGGCCGTGGCTACACCTTC. This rearrangement joins TRBV27 to TRBJ1-2, with 8 bases matching TRBD1. In germline, CDR1 is MNHEY, CDR2 SMNVEV (reference sequence). The CDR3 is 16 residues long. The V segment lost 4 bases and the J segment 7 bases; nucleotides outside the gene matches: 14.

The rearrangement joins TRBV6-5 to TRBJ2-1; 11 nucleotides align to TRBD2. The CDR3 totals 19 residues. Per germline, CDR1 MNHEY and CDR2 SVGAGI. J gave up 5 bases and V 2 bases, and 14 bases lay outside the gene matches. The CDR3 is CASSYLTPSGRSPDNEQFF. The CDR3 DNA reads as TGTGCCAGCAGTTACCTCACCCCTAGCGGGAGGTCGCCTGACAATGAGCAGTTCTTC.

V gene TRBV6-5 combines with J gene TRBJ1-5, with D unclear. V was shortened by 2 bases and J by 7 bases, with 6 bases between the two germline ends. The germline V gene has CDR1 MNHEY and CDR2 SVGAGI. CDR3 length equals 12 residues. The CDR3 DNA follows: TGTGCCAGCAGTTACACGGGCCAGCCCCAGCATTTT. Its translation: CASSYTGQPQHF.

A remark on this clonotype: No conserved phenylalanine or tryptophan ends this CDR3, so it is likely a read error. V and J are TRBV6-5 and TRBJ1-2, with a weak D call TRBD1 (5 bases). Trimming cost V 0 bases and J 7 bases, with 21 bases left between them. The CDR3 covers 17 residues. Germline V gene data show CDR1 as MNHEY and CDR2 as SVGAGI. In DNA form, the CDR3 reads TGTGCCAGCAGTTACTCCGGACATCCCGCGTCAACTGGTGGCTACACCCTC. This encodes CASSYSGHPASTGGYTL.